This T cell receptor beta chain was identified during a study of T-cell reconstitution after alpha-beta-depleted transplantation in children. General study findings and limits: Hyperexpanded clones declined; after one year, newly produced T cells mostly supplied diversity. About two months after transplant, alpha-beta T cells reportedly came from several hundred expanded graft clones.

Unique molecular identifiers were incorporated during preparation of the TCRbeta library. TCRdb reanalysed the PCR reads using MiXCR and keeps one entry per CDR3 protein. The sample has 550,000 to 600,000 distinct CDR3 sequences; 23% are singletons. The count of this clonotype is one. Antigen: not known. V was pared by 3 bases and J by 2 bases, with 12 bases between. The CDR3 is 15 amino acids. Germline V gene sequence: CDR1 KGHSH, CDR2 LQKENI. The chain combines TRBV18 with TRBJ2-3, with unresolved D. The input for sequencing was PBMCs, mostly from graft donor cells, taken 360 days after TCRalphabeta/CD19-depleted stem cell transplant. This sequence was found in a boy in the first two years of life who had a stem cell transplant for acute myeloid leukemia, so the T cells may come from the graft donor. Here the CDR3 DNA reads TGTGCCAGCTCACCTCGTGGCCTCACCACAGATACGCAGTATTTT. Encoded protein: CASSPRGLTTDTQYF. The full variable domain, its missing parts supplied by reference TRBV18 and TRBJ2-3, is NAGVMQNPRHLVRRRGQEARLRCSPMKGHSHVYWYRQLPEEGLKFMVYLQKENIIDESGMPKERFSAEFPKEGPSILRIQQVVRGDSAAYFCASSPRGLTTDTQYFGPGTRLTVL.